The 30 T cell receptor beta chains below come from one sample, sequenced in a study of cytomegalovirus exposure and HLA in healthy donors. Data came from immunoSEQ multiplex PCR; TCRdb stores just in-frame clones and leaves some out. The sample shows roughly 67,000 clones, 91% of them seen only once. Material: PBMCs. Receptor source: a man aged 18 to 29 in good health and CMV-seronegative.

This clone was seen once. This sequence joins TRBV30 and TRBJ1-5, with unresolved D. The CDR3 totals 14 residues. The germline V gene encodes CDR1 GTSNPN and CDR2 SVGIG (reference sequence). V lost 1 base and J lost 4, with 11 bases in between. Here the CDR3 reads CAWSDAGGNQPQHF. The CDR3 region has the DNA TGTGCCTGGAGTGATGCCGGCGGAAATCAGCCCCAGCATTTT.

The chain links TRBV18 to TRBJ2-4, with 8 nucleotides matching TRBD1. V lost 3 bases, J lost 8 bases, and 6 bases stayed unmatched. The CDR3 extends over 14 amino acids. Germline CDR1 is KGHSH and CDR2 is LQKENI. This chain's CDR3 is CASSPTGVMDIQYF. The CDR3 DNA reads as TGTGCCAGCTCACCGACAGGGGTAATGGACATTCAGTACTTC.

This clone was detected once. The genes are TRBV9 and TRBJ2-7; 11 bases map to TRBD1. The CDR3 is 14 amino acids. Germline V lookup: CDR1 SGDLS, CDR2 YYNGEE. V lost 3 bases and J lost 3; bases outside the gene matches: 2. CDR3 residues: CASSGGTGGYEQYF. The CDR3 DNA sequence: TGTGCCAGCAGCGGGGGGACAGGGGGCTACGAGCAGTACTTC.

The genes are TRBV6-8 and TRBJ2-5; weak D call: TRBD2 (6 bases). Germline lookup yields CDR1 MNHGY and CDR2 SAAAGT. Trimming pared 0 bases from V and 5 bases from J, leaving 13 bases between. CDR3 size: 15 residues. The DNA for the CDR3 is TGTGCCAGCAGTTACTCGGAGGGAGATCGGGAGACCCAGTACTTC. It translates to CASSYSEGDRETQYF.

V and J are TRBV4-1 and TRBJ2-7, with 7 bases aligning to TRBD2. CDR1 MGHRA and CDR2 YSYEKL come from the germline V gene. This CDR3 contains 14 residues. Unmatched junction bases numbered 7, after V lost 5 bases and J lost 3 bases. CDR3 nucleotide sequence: TGCGCCAGCAGCGAGCGGGACCTAAGCTACGAGCAGTACTTC. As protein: CASSERDLSYEQYF.

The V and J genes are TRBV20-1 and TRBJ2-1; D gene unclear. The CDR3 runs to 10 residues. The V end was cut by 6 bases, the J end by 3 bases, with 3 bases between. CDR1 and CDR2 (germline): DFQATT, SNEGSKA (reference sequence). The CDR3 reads CSAGYNEQFF. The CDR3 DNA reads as TGCAGTGCCGGCTACAATGAGCAGTTCTTC.

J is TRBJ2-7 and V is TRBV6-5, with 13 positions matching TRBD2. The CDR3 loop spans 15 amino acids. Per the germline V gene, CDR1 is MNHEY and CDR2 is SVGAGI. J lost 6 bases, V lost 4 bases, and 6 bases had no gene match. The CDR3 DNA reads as TGTGCCAGCAGTTCCCGGACTAGCGGGAGTCGCGAGCAGTACTTC. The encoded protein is CASSSRTSGSREQYF.

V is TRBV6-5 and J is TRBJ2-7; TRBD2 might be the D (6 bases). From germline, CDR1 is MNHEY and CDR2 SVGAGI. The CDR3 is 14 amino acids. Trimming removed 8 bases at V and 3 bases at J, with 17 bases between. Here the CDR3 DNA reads TGTGCCAGCGGACCGCGGGACGCCGACTACGAGCAGTACTTC. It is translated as CASGPRDADYEQYF.

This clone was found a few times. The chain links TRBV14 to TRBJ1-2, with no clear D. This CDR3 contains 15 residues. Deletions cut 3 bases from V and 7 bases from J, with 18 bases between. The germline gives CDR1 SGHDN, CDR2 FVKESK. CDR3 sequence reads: CASSQAMGGGSGYTF. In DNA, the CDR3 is TGTGCCAGCAGCCAGGCCATGGGAGGCGGCAGTGGCTACACCTTC.

The CDR3 protein is CASSQGLAGGNEQFF. The CDR3 region has the DNA TGCGCCAGCAGCCAAGGTCTAGCGGGAGGCAATGAGCAGTTCTTC. The rearrangement uses TRBV4-3 and TRBJ2-1; 11 bases are a match to TRBD2. Trimming cost V 1 base and J 6 bases; bases outside gene matches: 2. Germline V lookup: CDR1 LGHNA, CDR2 YSLEER. The CDR3 spans 15 residues.

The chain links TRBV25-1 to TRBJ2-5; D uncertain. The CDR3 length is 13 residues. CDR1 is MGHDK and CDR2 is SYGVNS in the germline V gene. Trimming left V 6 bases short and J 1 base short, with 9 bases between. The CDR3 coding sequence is TGTGCCAGCAGCCAAACGGGCCAAGAGACCCAGTACTTC. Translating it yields CASSQTGQETQYF.

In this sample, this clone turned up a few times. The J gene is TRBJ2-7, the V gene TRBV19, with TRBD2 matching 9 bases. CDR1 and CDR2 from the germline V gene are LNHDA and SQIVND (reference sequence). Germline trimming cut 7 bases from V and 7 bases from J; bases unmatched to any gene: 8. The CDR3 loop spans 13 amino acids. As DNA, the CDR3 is TGTGCCAGTAATTTAGCGGGAGTTAGAGAGCAGTACTTC. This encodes CASNLAGVREQYF. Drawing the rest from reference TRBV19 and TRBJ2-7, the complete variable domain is DGGITQSPKYLFRKEGQNVTLSCEQNLNHDAMYWYRQDPGQGLRLIYYSQIVNDFQKGDIAEGYSVSREKKESFPLTVTSAQKNPTAFYLCASNLAGVREQYFGPGTRLTVT.

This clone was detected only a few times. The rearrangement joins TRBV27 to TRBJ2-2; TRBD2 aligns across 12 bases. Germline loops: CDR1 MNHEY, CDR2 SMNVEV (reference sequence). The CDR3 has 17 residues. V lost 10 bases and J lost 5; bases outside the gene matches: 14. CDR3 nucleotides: TGTGCCACCACAAGTACTAGCGGGAGGTTCGTAACCGGGGAGCTGTTTTTT. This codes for CATTSTSGRFVTGELFF.

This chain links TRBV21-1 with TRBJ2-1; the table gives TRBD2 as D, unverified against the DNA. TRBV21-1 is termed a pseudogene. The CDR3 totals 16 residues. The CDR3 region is CASSPSRDYLRYEQFF. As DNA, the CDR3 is TGTGCCAGCAGCCCCTCGAGGGACTACCTCCGCTATGAGCAGTTCTTC.

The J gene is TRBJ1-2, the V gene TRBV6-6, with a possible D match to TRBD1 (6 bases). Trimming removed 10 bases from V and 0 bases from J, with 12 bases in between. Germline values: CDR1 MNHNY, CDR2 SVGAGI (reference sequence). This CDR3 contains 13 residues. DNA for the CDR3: TGTGCCATCTTGACAGGTGCTAACTATGGCTACACCTTC. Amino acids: CAILTGANYGYTF.

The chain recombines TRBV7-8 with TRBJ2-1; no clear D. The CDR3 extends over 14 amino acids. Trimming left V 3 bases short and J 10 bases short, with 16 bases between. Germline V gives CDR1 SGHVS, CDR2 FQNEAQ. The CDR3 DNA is TGTGCCAGCAGCTTTTTCGGCGCGACTTTGGAGCAGTTCTTC. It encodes CASSFFGATLEQFF.

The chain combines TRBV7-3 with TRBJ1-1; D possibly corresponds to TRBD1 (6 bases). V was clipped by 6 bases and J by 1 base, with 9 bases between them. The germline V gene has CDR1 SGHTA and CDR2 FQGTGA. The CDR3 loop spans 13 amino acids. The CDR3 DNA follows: TGTGCCAGCAGTTTGACAGGGAACACTGAAGCTTTCTTT. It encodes CASSLTGNTEAFF. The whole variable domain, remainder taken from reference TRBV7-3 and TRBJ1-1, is GAGVSQTPSNKVTEKGKYVELRCDPISGHTALYWYRQSLGQGPEFLIYFQGTGAADDSGLPNDRFFAVRPEGSVSTLKIQRTERGDSAVYLCASSLTGNTEAFFGQGTRLTVV.

Here the CDR3 reads CASSYGTGSPYEQYF. The CDR3 DNA follows: TGTGCCAGCAGTTACGGGACAGGCTCTCCCTACGAGCAGTACTTC. This chain joins TRBV6-6 and TRBJ2-7; 8 nucleotides match TRBD1. The trim removed 2 bases at V and 2 bases at J, leaving 5 bases unmatched. This CDR3 contains 15 residues. CDR1 and CDR2 from the germline V gene are MNHNY and SVGAGI (reference sequence).

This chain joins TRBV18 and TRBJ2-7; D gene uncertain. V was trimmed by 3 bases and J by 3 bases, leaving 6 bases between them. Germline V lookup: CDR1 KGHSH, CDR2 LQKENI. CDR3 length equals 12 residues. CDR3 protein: CASSPSHYEQYF. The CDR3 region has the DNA TGTGCCAGCTCACCGTCCCACTACGAGCAGTACTTC.

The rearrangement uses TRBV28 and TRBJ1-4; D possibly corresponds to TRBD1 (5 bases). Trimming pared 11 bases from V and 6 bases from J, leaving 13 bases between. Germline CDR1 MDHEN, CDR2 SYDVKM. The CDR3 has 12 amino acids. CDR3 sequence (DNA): TGTGCCGGCGGGGGTGCCTATGAAAAACTGTTTTTT. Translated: CAGGGAYEKLFF.

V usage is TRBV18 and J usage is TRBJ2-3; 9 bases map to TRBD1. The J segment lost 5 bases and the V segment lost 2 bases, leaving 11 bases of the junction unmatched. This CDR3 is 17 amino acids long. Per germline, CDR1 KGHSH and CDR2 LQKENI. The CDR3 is CASSPKAGTGTRDTQYF. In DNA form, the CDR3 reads TGTGCCAGCTCACCAAAAGCCGGGACAGGGACCCGAGATACGCAGTATTTT.

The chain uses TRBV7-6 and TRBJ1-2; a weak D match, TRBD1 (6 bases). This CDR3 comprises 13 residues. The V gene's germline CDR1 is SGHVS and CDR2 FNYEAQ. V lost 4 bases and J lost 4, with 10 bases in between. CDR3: CASSSGEVYGYTF. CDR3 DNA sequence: TGTGCCAGCAGCTCAGGGGAAGTCTATGGCTACACCTTC. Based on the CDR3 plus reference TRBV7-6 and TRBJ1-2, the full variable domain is GAGVSQSPRYKVTKRGQDVALRCDPISGHVSLYWYRQALGQGPEFLTYFNYEAQQDKSGLPNDRFSAERPEGSISTLTIQRTEQRDSAMYRCASSSGEVYGYTFGSGTRLTVV.

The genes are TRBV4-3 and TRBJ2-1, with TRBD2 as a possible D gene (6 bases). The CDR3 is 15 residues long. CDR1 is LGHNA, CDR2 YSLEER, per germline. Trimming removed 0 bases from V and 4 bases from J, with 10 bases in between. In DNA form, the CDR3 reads TGCGCCAGCAGCCAAGAAACACGGGGGTACAATGAGCAGTTCTTC. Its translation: CASSQETRGYNEQFF.

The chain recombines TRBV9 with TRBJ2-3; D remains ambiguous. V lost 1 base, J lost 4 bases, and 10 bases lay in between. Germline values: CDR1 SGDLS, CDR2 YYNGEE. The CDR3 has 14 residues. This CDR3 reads CASSVFPTADTQYF. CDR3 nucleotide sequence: TGTGCCAGCAGCGTATTCCCCACGGCAGATACGCAGTATTTT.

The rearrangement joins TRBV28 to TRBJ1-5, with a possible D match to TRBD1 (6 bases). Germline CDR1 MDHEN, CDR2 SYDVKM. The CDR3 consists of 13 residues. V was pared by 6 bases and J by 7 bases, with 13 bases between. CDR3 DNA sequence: TGTGCCAGCAGCACAGGACAGCACCAGCCCCAGCATTTT. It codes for CASSTGQHQPQHF. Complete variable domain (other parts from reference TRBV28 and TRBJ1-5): DVKVTQSSRYLVKRTGEKVFLECVQDMDHENMFWYRQDPGLGLRLIYFSYDVKMKEKGDIPEGYSVSREKKERFSLILESASTNQTSMYLCASSTGQHQPQHFGDGTRLSIL.

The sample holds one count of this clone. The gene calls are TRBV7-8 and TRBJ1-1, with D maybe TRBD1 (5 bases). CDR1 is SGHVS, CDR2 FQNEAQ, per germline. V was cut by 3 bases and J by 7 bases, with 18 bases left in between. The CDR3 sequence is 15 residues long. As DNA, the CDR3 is TGTGCCAGCAGCTTTATTAAGGGGCGCGGGGATGAAGCTTTCTTT. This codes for CASSFIKGRGDEAFF.

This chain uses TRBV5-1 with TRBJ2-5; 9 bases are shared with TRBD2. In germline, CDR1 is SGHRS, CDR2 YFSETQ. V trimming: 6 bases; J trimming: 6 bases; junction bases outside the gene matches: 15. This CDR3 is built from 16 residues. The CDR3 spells CASKGSGRPPRKTQYF. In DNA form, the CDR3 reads TGCGCCAGCAAGGGTAGCGGGAGACCCCCTCGGAAGACCCAGTACTTC.

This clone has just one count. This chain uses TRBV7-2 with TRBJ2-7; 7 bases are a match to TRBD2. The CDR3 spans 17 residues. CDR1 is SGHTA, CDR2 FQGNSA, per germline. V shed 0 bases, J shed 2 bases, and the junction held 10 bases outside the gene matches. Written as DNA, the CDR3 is TGTGCCAGCAGCTTAGCGGCTAGCGGAGCCAAGGCCTACGAGCAGTACTTC. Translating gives CASSLAASGAKAYEQYF.

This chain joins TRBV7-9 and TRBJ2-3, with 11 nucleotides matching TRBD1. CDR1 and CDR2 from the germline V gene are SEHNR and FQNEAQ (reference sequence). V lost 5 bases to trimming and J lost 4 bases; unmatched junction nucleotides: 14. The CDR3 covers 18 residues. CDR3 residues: CASSRPWRTGGISDTQYF. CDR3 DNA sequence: TGTGCCAGCAGCCGACCCTGGAGGACAGGGGGCATATCAGATACGCAGTATTTT.

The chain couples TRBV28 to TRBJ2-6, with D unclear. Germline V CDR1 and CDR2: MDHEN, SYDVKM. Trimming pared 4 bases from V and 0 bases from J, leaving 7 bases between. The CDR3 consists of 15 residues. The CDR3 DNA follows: TGTGCCAGCAGTTATTCGGGCTCTGGGGCCAACGTCCTGACTTTC. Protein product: CASSYSGSGANVLTF.